The sequence of this TCR beta chain was determined in a study of OX40 agonist ivuxolimab in advanced cancers. Overall study context: Three patients had partial responses: one hepatocellular carcinoma, two cutaneous melanoma.

To note about this clone: Other DNA sequences of this sample code for an identical CDR3.

Trimming stripped 3 bases from V and 4 bases from J, with 9 bases between. Looked up from germline, CDR1 is LNHDA and CDR2 is SQIVND (reference sequence). There are 13 residues in the CDR3. Libraries were prepared by immunoSEQ multiplex PCR; TCRdb keeps only in-frame clonotypes and omits some of them. The sample holds about 63,000 clones, around 88% seen once. Peripheral blood came from all dose cohorts at three timepoints. The chain carries TRBV19 and TRBJ2-5; D is undetermined. The sample consisted of CD4+ or CD8+ T cells sorted from blood, taken in a trial of the OX40 agonist ivuxolimab. The sequence was collected from an adult with an advanced solid tumor such as melanoma, head and neck, liver or kidney cancer. The CDR3 is CASSILRGETQYF. CDR3 coding DNA: TGTGCCAGTAGTATTCTGCGAGGAGAGACCCAGTACTTC.